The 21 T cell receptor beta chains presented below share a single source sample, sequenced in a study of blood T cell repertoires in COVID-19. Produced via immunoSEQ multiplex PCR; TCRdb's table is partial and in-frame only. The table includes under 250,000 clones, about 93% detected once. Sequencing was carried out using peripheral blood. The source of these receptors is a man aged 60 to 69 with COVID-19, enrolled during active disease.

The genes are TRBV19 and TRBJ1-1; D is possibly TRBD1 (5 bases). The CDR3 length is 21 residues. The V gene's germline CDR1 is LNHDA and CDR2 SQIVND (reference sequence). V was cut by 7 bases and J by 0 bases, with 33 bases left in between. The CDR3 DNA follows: TGTGCCAGTACTTCCCGCTTCGTCTCAGGGCTGAGGGGACTAATGAACACTGAAGCTTTCTTT. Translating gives CASTSRFVSGLRGLMNTEAFF. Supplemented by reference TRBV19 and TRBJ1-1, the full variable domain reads DGGITQSPKYLFRKEGQNVTLSCEQNLNHDAMYWYRQDPGQGLRLIYYSQIVNDFQKGDIAEGYSVSREKKESFPLTVTSAQKNPTAFYLCASTSRFVSGLRGLMNTEAFFGQGTRLTVV.

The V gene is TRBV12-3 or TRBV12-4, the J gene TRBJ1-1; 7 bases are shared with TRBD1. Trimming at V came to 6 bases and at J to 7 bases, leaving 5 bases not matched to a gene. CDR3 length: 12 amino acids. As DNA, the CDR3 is TGTGCCAGCAGCCGGACAGGAGATGAAGCTTTCTTT. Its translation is CASSRTGDEAFF.

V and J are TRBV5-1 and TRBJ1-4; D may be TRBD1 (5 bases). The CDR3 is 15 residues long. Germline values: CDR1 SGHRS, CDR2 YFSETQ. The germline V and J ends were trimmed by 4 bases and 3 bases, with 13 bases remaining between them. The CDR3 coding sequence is TGCGCCAGCAGCGGCGTCCCAGGGTCTAATGAAAAACTGTTTTTT. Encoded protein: CASSGVPGSNEKLFF.

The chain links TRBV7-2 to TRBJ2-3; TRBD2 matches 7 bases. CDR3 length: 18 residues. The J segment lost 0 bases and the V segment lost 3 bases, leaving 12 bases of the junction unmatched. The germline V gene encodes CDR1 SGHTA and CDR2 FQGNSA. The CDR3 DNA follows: TGTGCCAGCAGCTTGAGGATGGGCCTAGCGGTAAGCACAGATACGCAGTATTTT. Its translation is CASSLRMGLAVSTDTQYF.

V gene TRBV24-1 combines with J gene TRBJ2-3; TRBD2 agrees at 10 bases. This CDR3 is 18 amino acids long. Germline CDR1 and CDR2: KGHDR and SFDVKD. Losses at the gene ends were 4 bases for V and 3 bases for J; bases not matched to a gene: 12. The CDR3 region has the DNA TGTGCCACCAGTGACCCAACCATAGCGGGAGGTCGGACAGATACGCAGTATTTT. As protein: CATSDPTIAGGRTDTQYF.

DNA for the CDR3: TGTGCCAGCAGCTCTCCTCAGGGGACTGAAGCTTTCTTT. It translates to CASSSPQGTEAFF. V and J are TRBV9 and TRBJ1-1, with a possible D match to TRBD1 (6 bases). Trimming took 4 bases from V and 5 from J, leaving 12 bases between them. Germline CDR1 is SGDLS and CDR2 is YYNGEE. This CDR3 is built from 13 residues.

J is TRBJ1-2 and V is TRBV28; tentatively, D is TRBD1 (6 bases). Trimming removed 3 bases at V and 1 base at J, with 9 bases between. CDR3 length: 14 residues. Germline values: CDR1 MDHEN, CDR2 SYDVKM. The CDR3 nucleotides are TGTGCCAGCAGTTTGCAGGGGATTAACTATGGCTACACCTTC. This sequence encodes CASSLQGINYGYTF.

The CDR3, as DNA: TGTGCCAGCAGTGAATCCCCAGGACAGGGAGGAAAACTGTTTTTT. Translation: CASSESPGQGGKLFF. The chain links TRBV2 to TRBJ1-4, with 8 bases that match TRBD1. J lost 10 bases, V lost 2 bases, and 9 bases had no gene match. The CDR3 covers 15 residues. Germline CDR1 reads SNHLY; CDR2 reads FYNNEI.

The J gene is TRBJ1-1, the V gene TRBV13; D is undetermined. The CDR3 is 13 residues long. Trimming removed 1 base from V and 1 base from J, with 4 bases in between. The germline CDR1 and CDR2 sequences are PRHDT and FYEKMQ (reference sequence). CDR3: CASSLEANTEAFF. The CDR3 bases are TGTGCCAGCAGCTTAGAAGCGAACACTGAAGCTTTCTTT. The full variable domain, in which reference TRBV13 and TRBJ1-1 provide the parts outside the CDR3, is AAGVIQSPRHLIKEKRETATLKCYPIPRHDTVYWYQQGPGQDPQFLISFYEKMQSDKGSIPDRFSAQQFSDYHSELNMSSLELGDSALYFCASSLEANTEAFFGQGTRLTVV.

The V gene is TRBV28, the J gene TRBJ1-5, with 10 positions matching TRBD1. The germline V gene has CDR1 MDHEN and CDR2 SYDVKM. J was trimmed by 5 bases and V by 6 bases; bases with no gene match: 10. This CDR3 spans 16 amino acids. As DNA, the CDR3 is TGTGCCAGCAGAGCGTCGGGACAGGGGAGGCATCAGCCCCAGCATTTT. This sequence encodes CASRASGQGRHQPQHF.

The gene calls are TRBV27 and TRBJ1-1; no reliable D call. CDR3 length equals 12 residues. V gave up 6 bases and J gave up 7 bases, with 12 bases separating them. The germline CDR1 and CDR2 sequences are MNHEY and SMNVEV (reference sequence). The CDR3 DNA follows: TGTGCCAGCAGCCTGTGGTACAATGAAGCTTTCTTT. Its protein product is CASSLWYNEAFF.

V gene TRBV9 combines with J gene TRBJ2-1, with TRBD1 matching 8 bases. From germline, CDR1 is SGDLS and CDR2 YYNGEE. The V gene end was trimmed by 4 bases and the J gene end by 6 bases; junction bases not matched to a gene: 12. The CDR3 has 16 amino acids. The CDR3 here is CASSPHQGARGNEQFF. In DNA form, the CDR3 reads TGTGCCAGCAGCCCACACCAGGGGGCGAGGGGCAATGAGCAGTTCTTC. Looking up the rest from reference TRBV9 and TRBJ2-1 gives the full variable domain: DSGVTQTPKHLITATGQRVTLRCSPRSGDLSVYWYQQSLDQGLQFLIQYYNGEERAKGNILERFSAQQFPDLHSELNLSSLELGDSALYFCASSPHQGARGNEQFFGPGTRLTVL.

CDR3 DNA: TGTGCCAGCAGCCAATCGGAGGGACTAGCGGGAGTAGAGACCCAGTACTTC. Translation gives CASSQSEGLAGVETQYF. The chain couples TRBV16 to TRBJ2-5; 14 nucleotides match TRBD2. CDR1 and CDR2 (germline): KGHSY, FQNENV. The CDR3 is 17 residues long. Unmatched junction bases numbered 4, after V lost 0 bases and J lost 4 bases.

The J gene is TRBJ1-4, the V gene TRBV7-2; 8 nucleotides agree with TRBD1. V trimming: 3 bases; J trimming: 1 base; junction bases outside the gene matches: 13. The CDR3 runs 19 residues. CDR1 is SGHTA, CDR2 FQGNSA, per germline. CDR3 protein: CASSFGMVAGGGTNEKLFF. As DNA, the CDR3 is TGTGCCAGCAGCTTTGGGATGGTGGCAGGGGGCGGAACTAATGAAAAACTGTTTTTT.

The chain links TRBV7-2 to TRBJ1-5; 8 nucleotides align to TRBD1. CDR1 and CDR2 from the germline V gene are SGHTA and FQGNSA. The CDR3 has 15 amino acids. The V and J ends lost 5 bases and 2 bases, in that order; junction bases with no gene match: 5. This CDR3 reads CASSPQGGGNQPQHF. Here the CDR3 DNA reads TGTGCCAGCAGCCCACAGGGGGGAGGCAATCAGCCCCAGCATTTT. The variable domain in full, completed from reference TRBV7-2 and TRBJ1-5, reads GAGVSQSPSNKVTEKGKDVELRCDPISGHTALYWYRQSLGQGLEFLIYFQGNSAPDKSGLPSDRFSAERTGGSVSTLTIQRTQQEDSAVYLCASSPQGGGNQPQHFGDGTRLSIL.

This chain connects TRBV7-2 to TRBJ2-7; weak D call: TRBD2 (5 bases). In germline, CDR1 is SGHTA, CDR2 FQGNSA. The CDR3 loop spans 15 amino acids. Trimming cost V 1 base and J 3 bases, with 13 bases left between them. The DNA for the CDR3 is TGTGCCAGCAGCTTAGGGCTGGGAGATCTCTACGAGCAGTACTTC. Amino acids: CASSLGLGDLYEQYF.

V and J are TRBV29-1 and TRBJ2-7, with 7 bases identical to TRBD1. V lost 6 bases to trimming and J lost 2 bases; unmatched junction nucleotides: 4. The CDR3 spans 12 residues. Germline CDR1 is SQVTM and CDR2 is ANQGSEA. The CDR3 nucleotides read TGCAGCGTCTACAGGGGAACCTACGAGCAGTACTTC. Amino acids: CSVYRGTYEQYF.

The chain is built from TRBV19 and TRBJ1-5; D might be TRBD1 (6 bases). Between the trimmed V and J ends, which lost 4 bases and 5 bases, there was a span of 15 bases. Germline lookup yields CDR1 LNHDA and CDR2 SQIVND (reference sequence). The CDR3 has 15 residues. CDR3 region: CASSTIGQFDQPQHF. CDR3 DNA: TGTGCCAGTAGTACCATCGGACAGTTCGATCAGCCCCAGCATTTT. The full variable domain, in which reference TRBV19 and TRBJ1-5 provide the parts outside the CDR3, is DGGITQSPKYLFRKEGQNVTLSCEQNLNHDAMYWYRQDPGQGLRLIYYSQIVNDFQKGDIAEGYSVSREKKESFPLTVTSAQKNPTAFYLCASSTIGQFDQPQHFGDGTRLSIL.

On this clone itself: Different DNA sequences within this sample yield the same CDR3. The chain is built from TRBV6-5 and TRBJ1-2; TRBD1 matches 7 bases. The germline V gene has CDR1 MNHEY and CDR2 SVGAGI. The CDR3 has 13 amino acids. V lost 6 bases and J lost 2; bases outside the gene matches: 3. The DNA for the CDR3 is TGTGCCAGCAGCTTACAGGGGAACTATGGCTACACCTTC. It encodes CASSLQGNYGYTF.

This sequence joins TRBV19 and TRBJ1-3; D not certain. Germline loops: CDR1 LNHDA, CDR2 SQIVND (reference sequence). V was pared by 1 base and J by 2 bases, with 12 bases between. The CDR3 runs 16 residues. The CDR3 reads CASSIGPAAAGNTIYF. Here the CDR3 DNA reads TGTGCCAGTAGTATAGGGCCCGCAGCGGCTGGAAACACCATATATTTT. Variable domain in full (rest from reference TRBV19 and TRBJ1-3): DGGITQSPKYLFRKEGQNVTLSCEQNLNHDAMYWYRQDPGQGLRLIYYSQIVNDFQKGDIAEGYSVSREKKESFPLTVTSAQKNPTAFYLCASSIGPAAAGNTIYFGEGSWLTVV.

In nucleotides, the CDR3 is TGTGCCAGCAGCCTATCGCGACAGTCCTACTATGGCTACACCTTC. This encodes CASSLSRQSYYGYTF. The chain is built from TRBV4-2 and TRBJ1-2, with D perhaps TRBD1 (5 bases). The germline V gene has CDR1 LGHNA and CDR2 YNFKEQ. V lost 4 bases, J lost 3 bases, and 15 bases lay in between. The CDR3 is made up of 15 amino acids.